One sample yielded the 27 T cell receptor beta chains listed below, sequenced in a study of T cell changes during pregnancy in multiple sclerosis. Profiling relied on immunoSEQ multiplex PCR, and the TCRdb table lists in-frame clones only, not all of them. The data show about 40,000 clones, with approximately 88% seen just once and roughly 5% held by the top ten. Sequencing was performed on peripheral blood, taken in the first trimester of pregnancy. The receptors were gathered from a female donor in good health, enrolled as a control in a pregnancy study.

This clone was counted between two and nine times. The CDR3 reads CASSPPTGGETRYNEQFF. CDR3 DNA sequence: TGTGCCAGCTCACCACCGACAGGGGGCGAGACCCGCTACAATGAGCAGTTCTTC. The chain carries TRBV18 and TRBJ2-1, with 10 bases matching TRBD1. Germline V CDR1 and CDR2: KGHSH, LQKENI. V shed 0 bases, J shed 3 bases, and the junction held 8 bases outside the gene matches. The CDR3 has 18 residues.

The rearrangement joins TRBV7-8 to TRBJ2-2, with 11 positions matching TRBD2. V shed 1 base, J shed 0 bases, and the junction held 4 bases outside the gene matches. Germline CDR1 and CDR2: SGHVS and FQNEAQ. CDR3 length: 18 residues. CDR3 sequence (DNA): TGTGCCAGCAGCTTAGGGGATAGCGGGAGGGCGAACACCGGGGAGCTGTTTTTT. Amino acid sequence: CASSLGDSGRANTGELFF.

The V gene is TRBV7-6, the J gene TRBJ1-4; tentative D call: TRBD1 (6 bases). The CDR3 sequence is 17 residues long. Germline lookup yields CDR1 SGHVS and CDR2 FNYEAQ. Trimming shortened V by 5 bases and J by 5 bases, and 21 bases separated the two germline ends. DNA for the CDR3: TGTGCCAGCAGCCTAAGAGGGGGAGCCAATCTGAATGAAAAACTGTTTTTT. Translated: CASSLRGGANLNEKLFF. Filled out from reference TRBV7-6 and TRBJ1-4, the complete variable domain reads GAGVSQSPRYKVTKRGQDVALRCDPISGHVSLYWYRQALGQGPEFLTYFNYEAQQDKSGLPNDRFSAERPEGSISTLTIQRTEQRDSAMYRCASSLRGGANLNEKLFFGSGTQLSVL.

The V and J genes are TRBV5-4 and TRBJ1-1, with TRBD1 as a possible D gene (5 bases). The CDR3 is 14 amino acids. Germline-derived CDR1 and CDR2 are SGHNT and YYREEE (reference sequence). V gave up 0 bases and J gave up 2 bases, with 8 bases separating them. The CDR3 DNA follows: TGTGCCAGCAGCTTGGTGACAGATAACACTGAAGCTTTCTTT. It encodes CASSLVTDNTEAFF.

The chain joins TRBV5-1 to TRBJ2-2, with a tentative D call TRBD2 (7 bases). Trimming stripped 9 bases from V and 0 bases from J, with 15 bases between. CDR1 is SGHRS and CDR2 is YFSETQ in the germline V gene. The CDR3 spans 15 residues. This chain's CDR3 is CATRAGATNTGELFF. CDR3 nucleotides: TGCGCCACTCGGGCGGGGGCGACGAACACCGGGGAGCTGTTTTTT. The variable domain in full, completed from reference TRBV5-1 and TRBJ2-2, reads KAGVTQTPRYLIKTRGQQVTLSCSPISGHRSVSWYQQTPGQGLQFLFEYFSETQRNKGNFPGRFSGRQFSNSRSEMNVSTLELGDSALYLCATRAGATNTGELFFGEGSRLTVL.

This sequence joins TRBV7-3 and TRBJ2-3; 11 positions agree with TRBD2. V shed 5 bases, J shed 2 bases, and the junction held 3 bases outside the gene matches. This CDR3 is built from 15 residues. Per germline, CDR1 SGHTA and CDR2 FQGTGA. The CDR3 loop is CASSISGRATDTQYF. The CDR3 nucleotides read TGTGCCAGCAGCATTAGCGGGAGGGCCACAGATACGCAGTATTTT.

The chain joins TRBV18 to TRBJ2-1; no reliable D call. CDR1 is KGHSH and CDR2 is LQKENI in the germline V gene. This CDR3 is built from 16 residues. V lost 6 bases to trimming and J lost 0 bases, with 15 bases between them. The CDR3 sequence is CASSHRSRSSYNEQFF. Here the CDR3 DNA reads TGTGCCAGCTCGCACCGCAGCCGGAGCTCCTACAATGAGCAGTTCTTC.

V is TRBV10-3 and J is TRBJ2-7, with D possibly matching TRBD1 (6 bases). In germline, CDR1 is ENHRY, CDR2 SYGVKD. This CDR3 region has 12 residues. V was clipped by 4 bases and J by 2 bases, with 6 bases between them. CDR3 sequence reads: CAISGQAYEQYF. The CDR3 nucleotides read TGTGCCATCAGTGGACAGGCCTACGAGCAGTACTTC.

The CDR3 DNA reads TGTGCCAGCAGCTCCCCGAGGCAGCAAGAGACCCAGTACTTC. Translating it yields CASSSPRQQETQYF. The chain recombines TRBV5-4 with TRBJ2-5; D unclear. CDR3 length equals 14 residues. V gave up 3 bases and J gave up 2 bases, with 11 bases separating them. From germline, CDR1 is SGHNT and CDR2 YYREEE (reference sequence).

The chain carries TRBV10-1 and TRBJ2-5; 7 bases fit TRBD1. Judging by the DNA end, TRBJ2-7 fits better; the J call may be wrong. In germline, CDR1 is WNHNN, CDR2 SYGVQD (reference sequence). There are 14 residues in the CDR3. This CDR3 reads CASILQGMAYEQYF. CDR3 nucleotide sequence: TGCGCCAGCATATTACAGGGGATGGCCTACGAGCAGTACTTC.

This clone was found once. This rearrangement joins TRBV9 to TRBJ2-1, with D possibly being TRBD2 (6 bases). Germline V gene data show CDR1 as SGDLS and CDR2 as YYNGEE. V was cut by 3 bases and J by 9 bases, with 16 bases left in between. The length of the CDR3 is 14 residues. CDR3 loop: CASSATRTGVEQFF. The CDR3 coding sequence is TGTGCCAGCAGCGCGACTAGGACCGGCGTTGAGCAGTTCTTC.

The chain has TRBV27 and TRBJ2-2; 8 positions match TRBD2. There are 17 residues in the CDR3. Germline V CDR1 and CDR2: MNHEY, SMNVEV (reference sequence). The V gene end was trimmed by 4 bases and the J gene end by 4 bases; junction bases not matched to a gene: 11. The CDR3 sequence: CASSSRTSLSVTGELFF. The CDR3 DNA is TGTGCCAGCAGTTCCCGGACTAGCTTAAGTGTCACCGGGGAGCTGTTTTTT.

The chain's CDR3 is CASSGSGGARETQYF. CDR3 nucleotide sequence: TGTGCCAGCAGTGGTAGCGGGGGGGCCCGGGAGACCCAGTACTTC. The V call is TRBV7-9, the J call TRBJ2-5, with 11 bases aligning to TRBD2. V dropped 6 bases and J dropped 5; count of bases not matched to a gene: 8. From germline, CDR1 is SEHNR and CDR2 FQNEAQ (reference sequence). This CDR3 region has 15 residues.

The chain links TRBV4-1 to TRBJ1-4; D remains ambiguous. Germline V gives CDR1 MGHRA, CDR2 YSYEKL. Trimming left V 0 bases short and J 6 bases short, with 5 bases between. The length of the CDR3 is 13 residues. The CDR3 sequence: CASSQEFDEKLFF. CDR3 sequence (DNA): TGCGCCAGCAGCCAAGAGTTCGATGAAAAACTGTTTTTT.

The V call is TRBV7-2, the J call TRBJ2-5, with 9 bases aligning to TRBD2. V lost 5 bases to trimming and J lost 5 bases; unmatched junction nucleotides: 9. The CDR3 totals 15 residues. Germline V gene sequence: CDR1 SGHTA, CDR2 FQGNSA. This CDR3 is CASSQTGLAGETQYF. In DNA, the CDR3 is TGTGCCAGCAGCCAAACGGGACTAGCTGGCGAGACCCAGTACTTC.

V and J are TRBV6-1 and TRBJ2-3; D unresolved. The V gene's germline CDR1 is MNHNS and CDR2 SASEGT. V was trimmed by 3 bases and J by 6 bases, leaving 7 bases between them. This CDR3 region has 12 residues. CDR3 nucleotides: TGTGCCAGCAGTGATCCCATGGATACGCAGTATTTT. Translating gives CASSDPMDTQYF.

This chain uses TRBV4-2 with TRBJ1-1; a possible D gene is TRBD1 (6 bases). This CDR3 is built from 17 residues. V was clipped by 0 bases and J by 0 bases, with 14 bases between them. Per germline, CDR1 LGHNA and CDR2 YNFKEQ. CDR3 sequence: CASSQDPQGIMNTEAFF. CDR3 coding DNA: TGTGCCAGCAGCCAAGACCCACAGGGAATCATGAACACTGAAGCTTTCTTT.

The chain employs TRBV5-1 and TRBJ2-6, with 9 bases matching TRBD2. Trimming removed 1 base from V and 0 bases from J; junction bases left unmatched: 14. Germline V lookup: CDR1 SGHRS, CDR2 YFSETQ. The CDR3 is made up of 21 amino acids. CDR3 sequence (DNA): TGCGCCAGCAGCTTGTCGATCACGGCGGGAGGGCCGAACTCTGGGGCCAACGTCCTGACTTTC. This gives the protein CASSLSITAGGPNSGANVLTF.

The DNA for the CDR3 is TGTGCCAGCAGCTTGAGGGCGGGGGGCCCGTACGAGCAGTACTTC. Protein sequence: CASSLRAGGPYEQYF. V usage is TRBV5-6 and J usage is TRBJ2-7; 8 bases line up with TRBD2. Germline-derived CDR1 and CDR2 are SGHDT and YYEEEE. The CDR3 loop spans 15 amino acids. The trim removed 1 base at V and 4 bases at J, leaving 7 bases unmatched.

The sample holds a few counts of this clone. The chain recombines TRBV27 with TRBJ1-1, with D uncertain. Germline values: CDR1 MNHEY, CDR2 SMNVEV (reference sequence). Trimming removed 3 bases at V and 1 base at J, with 6 bases between. This CDR3 is built from 13 residues. CDR3 nucleotides: TGTGCCAGCAGTTTGTCCCGGAACACTGAAGCTTTCTTT. It is translated as CASSLSRNTEAFF.

The J gene is TRBJ2-7, the V gene TRBV28; 12 positions match TRBD1. This CDR3 has 14 amino acids. Unmatched junction bases numbered 8, after V lost 8 bases and J lost 6 bases. The germline V gene has CDR1 MDHEN and CDR2 SYDVKM. The CDR3 region has the DNA TGTGCCAGCCGGGACAGGGGGCGCTTGGGCGAGCAGTACTTC. Protein product: CASRDRGRLGEQYF.

The chain has TRBV7-9 and TRBJ1-2; maybe TRBD1 (5 bases). The germline gives CDR1 SEHNR, CDR2 FQNEAQ (reference sequence). The CDR3 sequence is 16 residues long. Between the trimmed V and J ends, which lost 1 base and 0 bases, there was a span of 12 bases. CDR3 loop: CASSLVQGTANYGYTF. The CDR3, as DNA: TGTGCCAGCAGCTTAGTGCAGGGCACAGCTAACTATGGCTACACCTTC.

The CDR3, as DNA: TGCGCCAGCAGCTTGTTGCCACGACAGGGTGGCCGGGAGCAGTTCTTC. Translating gives CASSLLPRQGGREQFF. The chain carries TRBV5-1 and TRBJ2-1; 7 nucleotides match TRBD1. With V trimmed by 1 base and J by 10 bases, 14 bases remained unmatched. The CDR3 length is 16 residues. Germline lookup yields CDR1 SGHRS and CDR2 YFSETQ.

This rearrangement joins TRBV18 to TRBJ2-2; TRBD2 matches 7 bases. Germline trimming cut 3 bases from V and 2 bases from J; bases unmatched to any gene: 6. Germline V gene data show CDR1 as KGHSH and CDR2 as LQKENI. The CDR3 runs to 16 residues. For the CDR3, the DNA is TGTGCCAGCTCACCGGGGGGGTCTTTCAACACCGGGGAGCTGTTTTTT. It yields the protein CASSPGGSFNTGELFF.

J is TRBJ2-7 and V is TRBV9, with a tentative D call TRBD2 (6 bases). This CDR3 has 14 residues. Germline V lookup: CDR1 SGDLS, CDR2 YYNGEE. Trimming removed 0 bases at V and 7 bases at J, with 14 bases between. CDR3 nucleotides: TGTGCCAGCAGCGTAGGCAGGGACTCGGGGGAGCAGTACTTC. The encoded protein is CASSVGRDSGEQYF.

CDR3 sequence reads: CASSLEVLAGAYEQYF. In DNA, the CDR3 is TGTGCCAGCAGCTTAGAGGTTCTAGCGGGAGCCTACGAGCAGTACTTC. The chain uses TRBV7-8 and TRBJ2-7, with TRBD2 matching 10 bases. CDR1 and CDR2 (germline): SGHVS, FQNEAQ. V was pared by 1 base and J by 2 bases, with 5 bases of the junction left unmatched. This CDR3 contains 16 residues.

CDR3 nucleotide sequence: TGTGCCAGCAGCCGTACTAGCGCTAGCACAGATACGCAGTATTTT. This translates into CASSRTSASTDTQYF. The J gene is TRBJ2-3, the V gene TRBV7-2; 7 bases are a match to TRBD2. The CDR3 is 15 amino acids. V lost 5 bases, J lost 0 bases, and 5 bases stayed unmatched. The germline gives CDR1 SGHTA, CDR2 FQGNSA. Together with reference TRBV7-2 and TRBJ2-3, the CDR3 gives the full variable domain: GAGVSQSPSNKVTEKGKDVELRCDPISGHTALYWYRQSLGQGLEFLIYFQGNSAPDKSGLPSDRFSAERTGGSVSTLTIQRTQQEDSAVYLCASSRTSASTDTQYFGPGTRLTVL.